This paragraph reports one TCR beta chain. This sample was taken from a study of blood T cell repertoires in COVID-19. On the study more broadly: Some COVID-19 samples were acute and others convalescent; all came from the United States, Italy and Spain.

Some clones are missing from TCRdb's copy, which holds only in-frame ones; the method was immunoSEQ multiplex PCR. In the table there are hundreds of thousands of clones, roughly 88% of which are singletons. Trimming took 3 bases from V and 3 from J, leaving 3 bases between them. Germline loops: CDR1 SEHNR, CDR2 FQNEAQ (reference sequence). The CDR3 is 12 amino acids. The chain carries TRBV7-9 and TRBJ1-3; D is unresolved. The sequence derives from a woman aged 40-49 years with acute COVID-19. The sequenced sample was PBMCs or T cells enriched from blood (not recorded which). CDR3 sequence: CASSFGGNTIYF. The CDR3 bases are TGTGCCAGCAGCTTCGGTGGAAACACCATATATTTT.